The 15 T cell receptor beta chains below all came from one sample that was sequenced in a study of Graves' ophthalmopathy and Graves' hyperthyroidism. RNA transcripts yielded amplified TCR beta CDR3 regions. After a first-round RT-PCR with HTBI primers, a second-round multiplex PCR was run. TCRdb reprocessed the multiplex PCR reads with MiXCR, giving one entry per CDR3 protein. The sample consists of about 50,000 distinct CDR3 sequences, roughly half of them appearing once. Source material: peripheral blood. The receptor source for this set is an adult woman with Graves' ophthalmopathy.

This clonotype was observed many times. The V gene is TRBV7-9, the J gene TRBJ1-2, with a weak D call TRBD1 (6 bases). The CDR3 is 15 amino acids. CDR1 and CDR2 (germline): SEHNR, FQNEAQ (reference sequence). Trimming cost V 1 base and J 4 bases, with 13 bases left between them. CDR3 in DNA: TGTGCCAGCAGCTTAGGGGGGCGACAGGCCTATGGCTACACCTTC. Protein sequence: CASSLGGRQAYGYTF.

This clonotype was recorded many times. The CDR3 DNA follows: TGCGCCAGCAGCCAAGGTGGGAGGCTTAACGATGAGCAGTTCTTC. It specifies CASSQGGRLNDEQFF. The rearrangement uses TRBV4-3 and TRBJ2-1, with D possibly matching TRBD2 (6 bases). V shed 1 base and J shed 8 bases, with 15 bases lying between them. This CDR3 has 15 residues. Per germline, CDR1 LGHNA and CDR2 YSLEER.

The chain joins TRBV20-1 to TRBJ2-7, with D hard to call. V was cut by 6 bases and J by 3 bases, with 15 bases left in between. The CDR3 is 13 amino acids. In germline, CDR1 is DFQATT, CDR2 SNEGSKA (reference sequence). CDR3 coding DNA: TGCAGTGCCACGAAGCAACCCTACTACGAGCAGTACTTC. Encoded protein: CSATKQPYYEQYF.

The table lists this clonotype with many counts. The chain links TRBV6-5 to TRBJ1-2; no clear D gene. From germline, CDR1 is MNHEY and CDR2 SVGAGI. This CDR3 is 14 amino acids long. V was trimmed by 5 bases and J by 3 bases, leaving 13 bases between them. The CDR3 bases are TGTGCCAGCAGTCTTACCCCTGCAGACTATGGCTACACCTTC. This sequence encodes CASSLTPADYGYTF.

This clonotype occurred many times. V usage is TRBV20-1 and J usage is TRBJ2-5; maybe TRBD1 (6 bases). V lost 3 bases and J 4 bases, leaving 9 bases between the germline ends. Germline V CDR1 and CDR2: DFQATT, SNEGSKA (reference sequence). The CDR3 loop spans 12 amino acids. CDR3 nucleotide sequence: TGCAGTGCTAGTGGACAGCTAGAGACCCAGTACTTC. Amino acid sequence: CSASGQLETQYF.

Notes on this clonotype: With a much larger clone just one base away, this may be a read error. The chain recombines TRBV27 with TRBJ1-1; D not certain. CDR3 length: 12 residues. Germline V lookup: CDR1 MNHEY, CDR2 SMNVEV (reference sequence). V was cut by 6 bases and J by 6 bases, with 11 bases left in between. The CDR3 reads CASRGRNAEAFF. CDR3 in DNA: TGTGCCAGCAGGGGCCGCAACGCTGAAGCTTTCTTT.

The chain recombines TRBV7-9 with TRBJ2-7; TRBD2 agrees at 13 bases. The CDR3 contains 15 residues. J gave up 2 bases and V 5 bases, and 3 bases lay outside the gene matches. Per germline, CDR1 SEHNR and CDR2 FQNEAQ (reference sequence). DNA of the CDR3: TGTGCCAGCAGCACCGGGACTAGCGGGACCTACGAGCAGTACTTC. Translation: CASSTGTSGTYEQYF.

A remark on this clonotype: This could be a read error, since a much larger clone is one nucleotide away. The V gene is TRBV11-2, the J gene TRBJ1-3, with unresolved D. The CDR3 loop spans 16 amino acids. Germline V lookup: CDR1 SGHAT, CDR2 FQNNGV. The CDR3 region is CSSSYKGGVSGSTIYF. CDR3 sequence (DNA): TGTTCCAGCAGCTACAAGGGTGGGGTTTCTGGAAGCACCATATATTTT.

V gene TRBV9 combines with J gene TRBJ1-2; D perhaps matches TRBD1 (5 bases). With 7 bases removed from V and 0 bases from J, the gap between germline ends came to 16 bases. Germline V gene sequence: CDR1 SGDLS, CDR2 YYNGEE. CDR3 size: 15 residues. Here the CDR3 DNA reads TGTGCCAGCGGTGGAGGACTAGGGGCTAACTATGGCTACACCTTC. Protein sequence: CASGGGLGANYGYTF.

This clonotype was seen ten or more times. The chain joins TRBV27 to TRBJ2-3; D not certain. The ends were cut back, 2 bases at V and 6 bases at J, with 6 bases in the middle. CDR1 is MNHEY, CDR2 SMNVEV, per germline (reference sequence). The CDR3 consists of 12 residues. DNA of the CDR3: TGTGCCAGCAGTTTAAACCAGGATACGCAGTATTTT. It yields the protein CASSLNQDTQYF.

The chain carries TRBV10-1 and TRBJ2-1; TRBD1 might be the D (6 bases). The CDR3 runs to 13 residues. Deletions cut 6 bases from V and 3 bases from J, with 9 bases between. The germline V gene has CDR1 WNHNN and CDR2 SYGVQD (reference sequence). CDR3 in amino acids: CASSQGYYNEQFF. In DNA, the CDR3 is TGCGCCAGCAGCCAGGGGTACTACAATGAGCAGTTCTTC.

This clonotype was detected only once. Given a much more abundant clone one base away, this may be a read error. The chain recombines TRBV28 with TRBJ1-2; D might be TRBD1 (6 bases). This CDR3 is 16 amino acids long. Looked up from germline, CDR1 is MDHEN and CDR2 is SYDVKM. The CDR3 sequence: CAGSSKNRDGGYGYTF. CDR3 in DNA: TGTGCCGGCAGTTCAAAGAACAGGGATGGAGGCTATGGCTACACCTTC.

This rearrangement joins TRBV24-1 to TRBJ2-5; D perhaps matches TRBD2 (5 bases). Trimming took 3 bases from V and 2 from J, leaving 21 bases between them. Germline CDR1 reads KGHDR; CDR2 reads SFDVKD. The CDR3 loop spans 18 amino acids. In nucleotides, the CDR3 is TGTGCCACCAGTGATACGGGATTCAGTGGGCAGATACAAGAGACCCAGTACTTC. Its protein product is CATSDTGFSGQIQETQYF.

The rearrangement links TRBV24-1 to TRBJ2-1; D not resolved. Trimming stripped 12 bases from V and 0 bases from J, with 8 bases between. In germline, CDR1 is KGHDR, CDR2 SFDVKD. The CDR3 is 12 amino acids. In nucleotides, the CDR3 is TGTGCCGAGACGAGCTCCTACAATGAGCAGTTCTTC. Protein: CAETSSYNEQFF.

Worth noting for this clonotype: Sequence at one end of the junction differs from germline and may be a read error. The chain joins TRBV29-1 to TRBJ2-7; D call uncertain. The CDR3 extends over 14 amino acids. From germline, CDR1 is SQVTM and CDR2 ANQGSEA. This CDR3 is CSVVPLLSSYGQYF. The CDR3 nucleotides read TGCAGCGTTGTTCCCCTTCTCAGCTCCTACGGGCAGTACTTC.